This TCR beta chain appears in the sequencing data of a study of human T cells and chemical hapten exposure. MiXCR was run by TCRdb on the RACE reads, yielding one entry per CDR3 protein. This sample yields approximately 57,000 distinct CDR3 sequences, of which more than 9% are seen a single time; 9.6% belongs to the top ten. Germline values: CDR1 SGHAT, CDR2 FQDESV (reference sequence). CDR3 size: 17 residues. The germline V and J ends were trimmed by 10 bases and 0 bases, with 19 bases remaining between them. The time point denotes: pre-sensitization, week 0. Treatment of the sample: therapeutic diphenylcyclopropenone sensitization with weekly scalp DPC.

The input for sequencing was whole blood, taken in connection with sensitization to the hapten diphenylcyclopropenone (DPC). The sequence was obtained from a man aged 35 to 55 with alopecia areata. Some clones in this sample may be carry-over from other donors' samples. The chain carries TRBV11-1 and TRBJ2-6; D is unresolved. CDR3 sequence reads: CATKKGYVNSGANVLTF. The CDR3 nucleotides read TGTGCCACCAAAAAGGGTTACGTAAACTCTGGGGCCAACGTCCTGACTTTC.